Each of the 18 T cell receptor beta chains below was sequenced from the same sample in a study of cytomegalovirus exposure and HLA in healthy donors. PCR primers comprised 60 Vbeta and 13 Jbeta primers. TCRdb's table, derived via immunoSEQ multiplex PCR, lists solely in-frame clones and lacks some. The table records about 150,000 clones, 60% to 70% of them present only once. Sequencing was performed on PBMCs. These receptors originate from a woman in her fifties or sixties in good health and CMV-seropositive.

The chain employs TRBV7-9 and TRBJ1-1; 8 bases line up with TRBD1. The CDR3 is 15 residues long. V dropped 2 bases and J dropped 3; count of bases not matched to a gene: 5. CDR1 is SEHNR, CDR2 FQNEAQ, per germline (reference sequence). Here the CDR3 reads CASSLSKTGDTEAFF. CDR3 bases: TGTGCCAGCAGCTTATCTAAGACAGGGGACACTGAAGCTTTCTTT.

The CDR3 loop reads CASSLEGGGNYNEQFF. In DNA form, the CDR3 reads TGCGCCAGCAGCTTGGAAGGGGGCGGGAACTACAATGAGCAGTTCTTC. The chain uses TRBV5-1 and TRBJ2-1; TRBD1 is a possible D gene (7 bases). Trimming removed 0 bases at V and 3 bases at J, with 13 bases between. The CDR3 contains 16 residues. Per the germline V gene, CDR1 is SGHRS and CDR2 is YFSETQ.

The chain couples TRBV29-1 to TRBJ1-1; D ambiguous. This CDR3 comprises 12 residues. From germline, CDR1 is SQVTM and CDR2 ANQGSEA. Trimming pared 1 base from V and 0 bases from J, leaving 3 bases between. CDR3: CSVEVMNTEAFF. CDR3 DNA sequence: TGCAGCGTTGAAGTAATGAACACTGAAGCTTTCTTT.

The chain links TRBV29-1 to TRBJ1-1, with D possibly being TRBD1 (6 bases). CDR1 SQVTM and CDR2 ANQGSEA come from the germline V gene. V lost 6 bases and J 0 bases, leaving 11 bases between the germline ends. The CDR3 contains 13 residues. The CDR3 region is CSVVQGLNTEAFF. CDR3 nucleotides: TGCAGCGTCGTCCAGGGGTTGAACACTGAAGCTTTCTTT.

The chain employs TRBV25-1 and TRBJ2-7; 7 bases are shared with TRBD1. The CDR3 covers 15 residues. Germline CDR1 MGHDK, CDR2 SYGVNS. J gave up 6 bases and V 5 bases, and 13 bases lay outside the gene matches. CDR3 sequence (DNA): TGTGCCAGCAGTCTATCCCGGGACAGTCAGATCGAGCAGTACTTC. Its protein product is CASSLSRDSQIEQYF.

This clone has just a few counts. The chain carries TRBV9 and TRBJ2-1, with 8 bases fitting TRBD1. This CDR3 is 16 amino acids long. Germline CDR1 reads SGDLS; CDR2 reads YYNGEE. V dropped 3 bases and J dropped 9; count of bases not matched to a gene: 14. The CDR3 loop is CASSGGPGQVSSEQFF. The CDR3 nucleotides are TGTGCCAGCAGCGGAGGACCGGGACAGGTATCGAGTGAGCAGTTCTTC.

The rearrangement joins TRBV28 to TRBJ2-7; tentative D call: TRBD2 (6 bases). The CDR3 length is 15 residues. V dropped 0 bases and J dropped 1 base, with 10 bases sitting between them. CDR1 is MDHEN and CDR2 is SYDVKM in the germline V gene. This CDR3 reads CASSLWGGGSYEQYF. The CDR3 nucleotides read TGTGCCAGCAGTTTATGGGGAGGAGGTTCCTACGAGCAGTACTTC.

This chain connects TRBV2 to TRBJ2-7, with a possible D match to TRBD2 (6 bases). The CDR3 sequence is 14 residues long. Trimming took 4 bases from V and 3 from J, leaving 13 bases between them. Germline CDR1 reads SNHLY; CDR2 reads FYNNEI. The CDR3 DNA reads as TGTGCCAGCAGTGTTCCGGGACTGAGCTACGAGCAGTACTTC. Translated, it gives CASSVPGLSYEQYF.

The chain carries TRBV6-1 and TRBJ2-1, with 10 bases lining up with TRBD2. From germline, CDR1 is MNHNS and CDR2 SASEGT. V lost 4 bases to trimming and J lost 6 bases; unmatched junction nucleotides: 15. The CDR3 has 18 residues. The CDR3 DNA reads TGTGCCAGCAGTGCCAACCTTGGGCTAGCGGGAGTGGGCAATGAGCAGTTCTTC. Translation: CASSANLGLAGVGNEQFF.

This chain links TRBV7-2 with TRBJ1-1; D is possibly TRBD1 (6 bases). Germline CDR1 is SGHTA and CDR2 is FQGNSA. The V gene lost 2 bases and the J gene lost 3 bases, with 10 bases spanning the gap. This CDR3 spans 14 amino acids. The CDR3 bases are TGTGCCAGCAGCTTACTCAGGGGAGACACTGAAGCTTTCTTT. Residues: CASSLLRGDTEAFF.

The chain joins TRBV15 to TRBJ1-2, with D possibly TRBD1 on 5 matching bases. V lost 0 bases, J lost 6 bases, and 17 bases lay in between. CDR1 and CDR2 (germline): LNHNV, YYDKDF (reference sequence). CDR3 length equals 16 residues. The CDR3, as DNA: TGTGCCACCAGCAGAGACTGGGGGGGGGAGGGAAATGGCTACACCTTC. Encoded protein: CATSRDWGGEGNGYTF.

This clone was detected once. The chain combines TRBV21-1 with TRBJ2-1; the table's D gene call, TRBD2, was not cross checked with the DNA. TRBV21-1 is recorded as a pseudogene. The CDR3 runs 18 residues. The CDR3 protein is CASNRCGRDCRLYNEQFF. The CDR3 DNA reads TGTGCCAGCAACCGATGCGGGCGGGACTGTCGCCTTTACAATGAGCAGTTCTTC.

This chain uses TRBV4-2 with TRBJ2-5; 13 positions agree with TRBD2. V was clipped by 4 bases and J by 4 bases; unmatched bases: 9. Per the germline V gene, CDR1 is LGHNA and CDR2 is YNFKEQ. The CDR3 contains 17 residues. The CDR3 nucleotides read TGTGCCAGCAGCCCATGGACTAGCGGGAGTTGGGGAGAGACCCAGTACTTC. Translating gives CASSPWTSGSWGETQYF.

This clone was seen more than once but under ten times. The chain recombines TRBV6-5 with TRBJ2-5, with D unresolved. Germline CDR1 and CDR2: MNHEY and SVGAGI. The ends were cut back, 6 bases at V and 7 bases at J, with 18 bases in the middle. CDR3 length: 14 residues. The CDR3 reads CASRTTTRPSTQYF. DNA for the CDR3: TGTGCCAGCAGAACGACAACCCGACCGTCGACCCAGTACTTC.

About this clone itself: The same CDR3 can be traced to other DNA sequences in this sample. The chain uses TRBV14 and TRBJ2-5, with TRBD2 matching 10 bases. V lost 3 bases, J lost 4 bases, and 8 bases stayed unmatched. Germline assignment: CDR1 SGHDN and CDR2 FVKESK. CDR3 length: 16 amino acids. The CDR3 DNA reads as TGTGCCAGCAGCCATGTAGCGGGGGGCATCACAGAGACCCAGTACTTC. Translation gives CASSHVAGGITETQYF.

The chain combines TRBV7-8 with TRBJ1-5, with 8 bases matching TRBD1. V lost 1 base and J lost 7; bases outside the gene matches: 0. Germline CDR1 is SGHVS and CDR2 is FQNEAQ. The CDR3 covers 13 residues. CDR3 sequence (DNA): TGTGCCAGCAGCTTAGACAGGGGGCAGCCCCAGCATTTT. It codes for CASSLDRGQPQHF.

The chain uses TRBV19 and TRBJ1-5, with D maybe TRBD1 (5 bases). CDR3 length: 14 residues. The V gene's germline CDR1 is LNHDA and CDR2 SQIVND (reference sequence). V was shortened by 3 bases and J by 2 bases, with 8 bases between the two germline ends. The CDR3 nucleotides are TGTGCCAGTAGTATTGCGGGGGGCAATCAGCCCCAGCATTTT. It codes for CASSIAGGNQPQHF.

This clone was detected only a few times. The chain links TRBV9 to TRBJ2-1; D perhaps matches TRBD1 (6 bases). The CDR3 length is 18 residues. Germline CDR1 reads SGDLS; CDR2 reads YYNGEE. V shed 0 bases and J shed 2 bases, with 18 bases lying between them. Here the CDR3 reads CASSVAPLLGGTYNEQFF. The CDR3 nucleotides are TGTGCCAGCAGCGTAGCCCCCCTGTTAGGGGGAACCTACAATGAGCAGTTCTTC. The whole variable domain, remainder taken from reference TRBV9 and TRBJ2-1, is DSGVTQTPKHLITATGQRVTLRCSPRSGDLSVYWYQQSLDQGLQFLIQYYNGEERAKGNILERFSAQQFPDLHSELNLSSLELGDSALYFCASSVAPLLGGTYNEQFFGPGTRLTVL.